The entry that follows covers one T cell receptor beta chain sequence. Its antigen is undetermined. Germline V gene sequence: CDR1 MDHEN, CDR2 SYDVKM. The CDR3 has 14 residues. The data were obtained in a study of monozygotic twins with inflammatory bowel disease. General study results and limits: Diversity of TCRbeta measured by inverse Simpson was lower in IBD patients than in healthy co-twins.

Each UMI, carrying a 6-nucleotide sample barcode, came from template switching. TCRdb derives one entry per CDR3 protein from the 5' RACE reads, leaving out DNA. Across roughly 320,000 distinct CDR3 sequences, the top ten clones capture roughly 5.3% of the sample. Sequencing input: blood. This TCR derives from a human donor with ulcerative colitis or Crohn's disease, or a healthy co-twin of an affected twin (not recorded which). The chain employs TRBV28 and TRBJ2-7. CDR3 in amino acids: CASSTTYLSYEQYF.